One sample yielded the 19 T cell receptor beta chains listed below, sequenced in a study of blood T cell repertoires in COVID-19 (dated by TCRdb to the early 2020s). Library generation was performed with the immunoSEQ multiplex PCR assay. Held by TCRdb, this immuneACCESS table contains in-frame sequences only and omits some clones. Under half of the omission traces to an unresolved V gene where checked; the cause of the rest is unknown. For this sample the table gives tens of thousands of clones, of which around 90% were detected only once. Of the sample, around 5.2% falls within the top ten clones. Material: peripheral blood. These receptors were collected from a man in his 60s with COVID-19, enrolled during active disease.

The CDR3 coding sequence is TGTGCCAGCAGCTTAGGCGGCAGGGGAACTCAGCCCCAGCATTTT. It translates to CASSLGGRGTQPQHF. This chain links TRBV13 with TRBJ1-5; tentative D call: TRBD1 (6 bases). The V end was cut by 0 bases, the J end by 6 bases, with 12 bases between. The CDR3 extends over 15 amino acids. The germline V gene encodes CDR1 PRHDT and CDR2 FYEKMQ (reference sequence).

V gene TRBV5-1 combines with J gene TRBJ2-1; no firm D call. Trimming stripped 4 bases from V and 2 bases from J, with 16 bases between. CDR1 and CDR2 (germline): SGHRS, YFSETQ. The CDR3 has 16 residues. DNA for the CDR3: TGCGCCAGCAGCGATTATGCAGGTAACCCCTACAATGAGCAGTTCTTC. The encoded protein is CASSDYAGNPYNEQFF.

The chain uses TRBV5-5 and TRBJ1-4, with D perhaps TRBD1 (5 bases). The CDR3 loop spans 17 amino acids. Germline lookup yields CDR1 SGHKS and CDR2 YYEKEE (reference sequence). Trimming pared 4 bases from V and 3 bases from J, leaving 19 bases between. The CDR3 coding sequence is TGTGCCAGCAGCCGGTATGAAGACAGTGGGTCTAATGAAAAACTGTTTTTT. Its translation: CASSRYEDSGSNEKLFF.

The CDR3 DNA is TGCGCCAGCAGCCGGACTAGCGGGAGAACAGACGAGCAGTACTTC. Translated, it gives CASSRTSGRTDEQYF. The rearrangement joins TRBV5-1 to TRBJ2-7; 13 positions agree with TRBD2. This CDR3 region has 15 residues. After removal of 4 bases from V and 5 bases from J, the junction contained 6 bases not matched to a gene. Germline V gene lookup returns CDR1 SGHRS and CDR2 YFSETQ.

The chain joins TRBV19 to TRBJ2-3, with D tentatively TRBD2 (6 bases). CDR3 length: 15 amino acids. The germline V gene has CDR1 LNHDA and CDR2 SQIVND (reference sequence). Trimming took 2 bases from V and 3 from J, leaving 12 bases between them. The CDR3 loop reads CASSIREGTTDTQYF. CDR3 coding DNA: TGTGCCAGTAGTATAAGAGAGGGGACTACAGATACGCAGTATTTT.

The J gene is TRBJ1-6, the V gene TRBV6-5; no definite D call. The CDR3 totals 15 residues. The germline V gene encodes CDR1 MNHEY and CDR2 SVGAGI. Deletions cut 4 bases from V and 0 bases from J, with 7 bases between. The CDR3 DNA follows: TGTGCCAGCAGTTCCTTGAGCTCCTATAATTCACCCCTCCACTTT. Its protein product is CASSSLSSYNSPLHF.

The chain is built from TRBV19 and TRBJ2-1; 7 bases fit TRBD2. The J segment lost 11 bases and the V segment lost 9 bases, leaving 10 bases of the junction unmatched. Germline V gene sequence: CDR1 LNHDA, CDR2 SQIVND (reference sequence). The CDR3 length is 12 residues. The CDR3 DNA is TGTGCCAGCCGGGACTATGCAATGAAGCAGTTCTTC. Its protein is CASRDYAMKQFF.

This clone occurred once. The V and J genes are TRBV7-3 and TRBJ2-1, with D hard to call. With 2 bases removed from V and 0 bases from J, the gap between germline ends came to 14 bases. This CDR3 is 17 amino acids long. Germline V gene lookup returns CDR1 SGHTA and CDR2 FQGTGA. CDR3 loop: CASSLHGAPSSYNEQFF. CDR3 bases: TGTGCCAGCAGCTTACATGGTGCCCCGAGCTCCTACAATGAGCAGTTCTTC.

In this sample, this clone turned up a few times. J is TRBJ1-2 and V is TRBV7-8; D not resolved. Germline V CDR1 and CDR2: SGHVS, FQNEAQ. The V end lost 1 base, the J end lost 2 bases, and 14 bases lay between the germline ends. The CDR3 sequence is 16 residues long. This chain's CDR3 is CASSLVGGLLNYGYTF. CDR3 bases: TGTGCCAGCAGCTTAGTGGGTGGGCTTCTAAACTATGGCTACACCTTC.

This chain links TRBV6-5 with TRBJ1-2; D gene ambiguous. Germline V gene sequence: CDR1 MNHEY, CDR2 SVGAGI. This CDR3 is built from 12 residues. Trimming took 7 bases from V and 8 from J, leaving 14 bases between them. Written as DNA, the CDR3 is TGTGCCAGCACGGATGCGGTTGGGGGCTACACCTTC. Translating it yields CASTDAVGGYTF.

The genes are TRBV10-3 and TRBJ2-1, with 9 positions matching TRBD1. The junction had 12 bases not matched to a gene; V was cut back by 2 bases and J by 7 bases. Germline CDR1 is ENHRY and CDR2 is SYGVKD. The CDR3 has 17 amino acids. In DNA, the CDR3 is TGTGCCATCAGTGAGAGTAGAGGGGGACAGGGAGGGAATGAGCAGTTCTTC. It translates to CAISESRGGQGGNEQFF.

The CDR3: CASSLGGLAGNNEQFF. In DNA, the CDR3 is TGTGCCAGCAGCTTAGGGGGGCTAGCGGGAAACAATGAGCAGTTCTTC. The V gene is TRBV11-3, the J gene TRBJ2-1, with 9 nucleotides matching TRBD2. V lost 1 base, J lost 5 bases, and 6 bases stayed unmatched. The CDR3 spans 16 residues. The germline CDR1 and CDR2 sequences are SGHNT and YENEEA.

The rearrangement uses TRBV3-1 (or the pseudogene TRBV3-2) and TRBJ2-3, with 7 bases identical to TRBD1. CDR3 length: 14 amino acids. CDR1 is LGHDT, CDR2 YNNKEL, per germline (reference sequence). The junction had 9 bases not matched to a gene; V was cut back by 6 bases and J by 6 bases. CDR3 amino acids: CASSLDRTMDTQYF. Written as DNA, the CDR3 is TGTGCCAGCAGTCTGGACAGGACGATGGATACGCAGTATTTT.

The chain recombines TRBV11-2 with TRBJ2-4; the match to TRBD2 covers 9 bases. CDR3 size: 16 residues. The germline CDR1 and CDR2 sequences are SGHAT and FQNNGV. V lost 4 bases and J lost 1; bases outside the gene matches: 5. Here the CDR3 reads CASSYLAGFAKNIQYF. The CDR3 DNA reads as TGTGCCAGCAGCTACCTAGCGGGGTTTGCCAAAAACATTCAGTACTTC.

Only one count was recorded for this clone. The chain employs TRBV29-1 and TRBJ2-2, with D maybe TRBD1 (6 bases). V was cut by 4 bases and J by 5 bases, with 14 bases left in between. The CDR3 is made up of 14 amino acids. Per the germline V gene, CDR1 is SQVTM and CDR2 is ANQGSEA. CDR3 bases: TGCAGCGTTGCTCACAGGGCGGCGACCGGGGAGCTGTTTTTT. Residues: CSVAHRAATGELFF.

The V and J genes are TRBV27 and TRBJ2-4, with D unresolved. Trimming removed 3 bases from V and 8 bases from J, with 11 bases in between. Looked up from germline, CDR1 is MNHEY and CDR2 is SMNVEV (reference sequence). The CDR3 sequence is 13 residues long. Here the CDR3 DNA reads TGTGCCAGCAGTTTCAAACCGCCGGACATTCAGTACTTC. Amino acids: CASSFKPPDIQYF.

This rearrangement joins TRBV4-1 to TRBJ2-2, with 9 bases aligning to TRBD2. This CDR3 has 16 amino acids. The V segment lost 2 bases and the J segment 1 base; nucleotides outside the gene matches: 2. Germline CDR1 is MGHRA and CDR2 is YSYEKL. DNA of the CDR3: TGCGCCAGCAGCCAACGTAGCGGGGGGAACACCGGGGAGCTGTTTTTT. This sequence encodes CASSQRSGGNTGELFF.

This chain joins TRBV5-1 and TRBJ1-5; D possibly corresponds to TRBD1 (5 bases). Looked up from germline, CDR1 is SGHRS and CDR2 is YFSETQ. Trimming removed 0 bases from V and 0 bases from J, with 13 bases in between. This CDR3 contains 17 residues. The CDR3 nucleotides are TGCGCCAGCAGCTTGGGAATGGCAGGGAATAGCAATCAGCCCCAGCATTTT. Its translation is CASSLGMAGNSNQPQHF.

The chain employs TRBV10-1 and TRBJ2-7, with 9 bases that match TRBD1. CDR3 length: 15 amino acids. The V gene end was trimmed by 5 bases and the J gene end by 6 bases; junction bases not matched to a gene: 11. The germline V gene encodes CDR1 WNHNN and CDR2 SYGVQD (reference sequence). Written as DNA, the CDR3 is TGCGCCAGCAGTCCGACCGGGACAGGGCGTTCCGAGCAGTACTTC. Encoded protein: CASSPTGTGRSEQYF.